Sequencing of this T cell receptor (beta chain) was carried out in a study of neurological immune-mediated disorders. General study points: The most TCR clonal expansion was seen in HTLV-1-associated myelopathy, whereas the least was seen in multiple sclerosis, below the level in healthy controls.

This CDR3 has 15 amino acids. Germline CDR1 and CDR2: SQVTM and ANQGSEA. Trimming removed 6 bases from V and 2 bases from J, with 17 bases in between. This clonotype was observed many times. The target antigen is unknown. MiXCR, applied by TCRdb to the 5' RACE reads, yields one record per CDR3 protein. The sample lists about 78,000 distinct CDR3 sequences, 4.5% to 6.5% occurring once. The gene calls are TRBV29-1 and TRBJ2-1; no reliable D call. Material for sequencing was PBMCs. The sequence was collected from a woman in her 30s with multiple sclerosis. CDR3: CSVLRPPLAYNEQFF. For the CDR3, the DNA is TGCAGCGTCCTCCGGCCTCCCCTGGCCTACAATGAGCAGTTCTTC.